The source of this T cell receptor (beta chain) is a study of technical replicates of blood from a handful of donors. Here immunoSEQ multiplex PCR was the method, and the copy in TCRdb shows in-frame clones only, minus some. The table shows approximately 16,000 clones, with roughly 86% occurring only once. This clone was seen more than once but under ten times. Germline values: CDR1 SGHDN, CDR2 FVKESK. The CDR3 sequence is 16 residues long. V dropped 4 bases and J dropped 1 base, with 16 bases sitting between them. This receptor was obtained from a human donor in good health. Specimen: PBMCs. V gene TRBV14 combines with J gene TRBJ1-1; tentative D call: TRBD1 (5 bases). CDR3 sequence: CASSRSQGLGNTEAFF. CDR3 coding DNA: TGTGCCAGCAGCCGGTCGCAGGGCTTAGGGAACACTGAAGCTTTCTTT.